This T cell receptor beta chain was retrieved from a study of control samples from healthy donors and cancer patients. Sequenced by immunoSEQ multiplex PCR; TCRdb stores in-frame clones only, minus some. This table has about 140,000 clones, 70% to 90% appearing once. The material sequenced was blood. This TCR came from a man between 18 and 29 years old in good health.

The CDR3 here is CASSLGTVNEAFF. The CDR3 coding sequence is TGTGCCAGCAGTCTAGGGACAGTCAATGAAGCTTTCTTT. The gene calls are TRBV12-3 or TRBV12-4 and TRBJ1-1; 7 bases are shared with TRBD1. The CDR3 is 13 amino acids. After removal of 5 bases from V and 7 bases from J, the junction contained 7 bases not matched to a gene.